The 4 T cell receptor beta chains below all came from one sample that was sequenced in a study of shared clonotypes between healthy human individuals. The assay was immunoSEQ multiplex PCR, and TCRdb's table has in-frame clones only and misses some. This table holds millions of clones, less than 95% found once. Naive CD8 isolation took CD45RO-negative cells positively selected for CCR7 and excluded terminally differentiated effector memory CD45RA+ cells. Sequencing was performed on naive CD8+ T cells sorted from blood. Receptors originate from a man aged 18 to 30 in good health.

The chain uses TRBV4-1 and TRBJ2-1; D might be TRBD2 (6 bases). The CDR3 has 18 amino acids. Germline V gene lookup returns CDR1 MGHRA and CDR2 YSYEKL. The ends were cut back, 0 bases at V and 0 bases at J, with 15 bases in the middle. In nucleotides, the CDR3 is TGCGCCAGCAGCCAAGAAGGACTTACTAGCCGCTCCTACAATGAGCAGTTCTTC. Its protein is CASSQEGLTSRSYNEQFF.

The chain employs TRBV28 and TRBJ1-1; D remains ambiguous. The V gene's germline CDR1 is MDHEN and CDR2 SYDVKM. V lost 4 bases to trimming and J lost 3 bases, with 18 bases between them. CDR3 length equals 16 residues. The CDR3 DNA reads as TGTGCCAGCAGTTCTTTACTCACCGGTCGGGACACTGAAGCTTTCTTT. Translating gives CASSSLLTGRDTEAFF.

The V and J genes are TRBV30 and TRBJ2-6, with TRBD1 identical over 10 bases. Germline CDR1 and CDR2: GTSNPN and SVGIG (reference sequence). V was clipped by 2 bases and J by 0 bases; unmatched bases: 10. The CDR3 loop spans 19 amino acids. The CDR3 DNA follows: TGTGCCTGGAGTCCCCCGACAGGGGGCCTTTACTCTGGGGCCAACGTCCTGACTTTC. The encoded protein is CAWSPPTGGLYSGANVLTF.

V and J are TRBV5-1 and TRBJ2-2; tentatively, D is TRBD1 (5 bases). The length of the CDR3 is 14 residues. Germline assignment: CDR1 SGHRS and CDR2 YFSETQ. V lost 2 bases and J lost 9, with 14 bases in between. The CDR3 protein is CASSFLLGRRELFF. The CDR3 DNA reads TGCGCCAGCAGCTTTCTCTTGGGGCGCCGGGAGCTGTTTTTT. The complete variable domain, with remaining parts taken from reference TRBV5-1 and TRBJ2-2, reads KAGVTQTPRYLIKTRGQQVTLSCSPISGHRSVSWYQQTPGQGLQFLFEYFSETQRNKGNFPGRFSGRQFSNSRSEMNVSTLELGDSALYLCASSFLLGRRELFFGEGSRLTVL.